This passage covers 10 T cell receptor beta chains from one sample sequenced in a study of vaccination and CD4 T cells after COVID-19. Their antigens are not known. Researchers used the Oncomine TCR Beta short-read assay to sequence DNA from cultured CD4+ T cells. Each CDR3 protein gets one entry after TCRdb re-called the PCR reads with MiXCR. The sample includes 15,000 to 20,000 distinct CDR3 sequences, 54% of them seen just once. Regarding treatment: roughly 10-day PBMC culture with coronavirus spike peptide pools or control peptides (ViraFEST assay). The source material was CD4+ T cells from blood, cultured in vitro, sampled before SARS-CoV-2 vaccination. The receptors stem from a human donor who had recovered from COVID-19.

This clonotype was seen a single time. The chain employs TRBV4-2 and TRBJ2-2; D remains unclear. CDR1 is LGHNA and CDR2 is YNFKEQ in the germline V gene. The CDR3 consists of 14 residues. Trimming shortened V by 4 bases and J by 6 bases, and 12 bases separated the two germline ends. CDR3 sequence: CASSPRVDPGELFF. The CDR3 bases are TGTGCCAGCAGCCCACGTGTCGACCCCGGGGAGCTGTTTTTT.

The genes are TRBV6-1 and TRBJ1-5; possibly TRBD1 for D (5 bases). Germline V gives CDR1 MNHNS, CDR2 SASEGT. With 8 bases removed from V and 3 bases from J, the gap between germline ends came to 11 bases. The CDR3 is 13 amino acids. The chain's CDR3 is CASGRDPNQPQHF. The CDR3 DNA sequence: TGTGCCAGCGGCCGGGACCCCAATCAGCCCCAGCATTTT.

The chain employs TRBV7-3 and TRBJ2-3; the D is unclear. Germline CDR1 is SGHTA and CDR2 is FQGTGA. This CDR3 is built from 16 residues. Trimming left V 0 bases short and J 2 bases short, with 12 bases between. The CDR3 sequence: CASSLTGGFNTDTQYF. The CDR3 nucleotides are TGTGCCAGCAGCTTAACGGGCGGTTTTAACACAGATACGCAGTATTTT.

The chain combines TRBV20-1 with TRBJ2-3; a possible D gene is TRBD2 (5 bases). V dropped 6 bases and J dropped 3 bases, with 16 bases sitting between them. The CDR3 is 14 amino acids. CDR1 is DFQATT, CDR2 SNEGSKA, per germline (reference sequence). The DNA of the CDR3 is TGCAGTGCCGCCCGGAAGGGAGCGACAGATACGCAGTATTTT. This gives the protein CSAARKGATDTQYF.

This clonotype was seen only a few times. The rearrangement uses TRBV27 and TRBJ1-6; no reliable D call. Germline CDR1 MNHEY, CDR2 SMNVEV (reference sequence). Trimming took off 3 bases at V and 4 bases at J, with 7 bases between the two ends. CDR3 length: 14 amino acids. CDR3 sequence: CASSLREYNSPLHF. CDR3 in DNA: TGTGCCAGCAGTTTGAGGGAGTATAATTCACCCCTCCACTTT.

The chain carries TRBV25-1 and TRBJ1-2, with a tentative D call TRBD1 (5 bases). The germline V gene encodes CDR1 MGHDK and CDR2 SYGVNS. This CDR3 region has 16 residues. V was clipped by 3 bases and J by 2 bases, with 16 bases between them. CDR3 in amino acids: CASSEGPSVVNYGYTF. In DNA, the CDR3 is TGTGCCAGCAGTGAGGGGCCTTCGGTTGTGAACTATGGCTACACCTTC.

This clonotype was detected only a few times. The chain is built from TRBV7-2 and TRBJ2-3; 8 bases match TRBD2. V shed 2 bases, J shed 5 bases, and the junction held 3 bases outside the gene matches. Germline V gene data show CDR1 as SGHTA and CDR2 as FQGNSA. CDR3 size: 14 residues. The CDR3 sequence: CASSLQGTRDTQYF. CDR3 in DNA: TGTGCCAGCAGCTTACAGGGGACTAGAGATACGCAGTATTTT. The whole variable domain, remainder taken from reference TRBV7-2 and TRBJ2-3, is GAGVSQSPSNKVTEKGKDVELRCDPISGHTALYWYRQSLGQGLEFLIYFQGNSAPDKSGLPSDRFSAERTGGSVSTLTIQRTQQEDSAVYLCASSLQGTRDTQYFGPGTRLTVL.

The chain couples TRBV6-5 to TRBJ2-3; 7 positions match TRBD2. V shed 0 bases and J 6 bases; nucleotides not matched to a gene: 12. Per the germline V gene, CDR1 is MNHEY and CDR2 is SVGAGI. The CDR3 has 17 amino acids. The CDR3: CASSYSSTRGRLDTQYF. The CDR3 DNA reads TGTGCCAGCAGTTACTCCTCGACGCGCGGGAGATTGGATACGCAGTATTTT.

This clonotype was seen only a few times. This sequence joins TRBV12-3 or TRBV12-4 and TRBJ2-1; D is uncertain. The V and J ends lost 7 bases and 15 bases respectively, with 16 bases between them. The length of the CDR3 is 11 residues. CDR3 DNA: TGTGCCAGCACCTATACCGGGCCTTTGTTCTTC. Its protein is CASTYTGPLFF.

The genes are TRBV7-9 and TRBJ2-6, with no clear D. Deletions cut 1 base from V and 0 bases from J, with 4 bases between. The CDR3 has 15 residues. Per germline, CDR1 SEHNR and CDR2 FQNEAQ (reference sequence). The CDR3 sequence: CASSLGGSGANVLTF. The CDR3 DNA sequence: TGTGCCAGCAGCTTAGGGGGCTCTGGGGCCAACGTCCTGACTTTC.